A selection of T cell receptor beta chains follows, all from one sample in a study of Ad26.COV2.S vaccination and SARS-CoV-2 variants. Libraries were prepared by immunoSEQ multiplex PCR; TCRdb keeps only in-frame clonotypes and omits some of them. The sample gives hundreds of thousands of clones, roughly 90% of which show up once; about 1.6% is in the top ten. The material was peripheral blood, obtained in a trial of Ad26.COV2.S vaccine versus placebo. The receptors here all came from a person aged 18-65 years who received the Ad26.COV2.S COVID-19 vaccine or a placebo. The CDR3 runs from the conserved cysteine through the conserved F or W. D genes are given only for firm matches. Part of the rows lack a size; the others show once, few, many or a class for expanded clones.

CASSQEVQGWYEQYF | TGCGCCAGCAGCCAAGAAGTGCAGGGCTGGTACGAGCAGTACTTC | - | TRBJ2-7 | - | TRBV4-3
CASSVTQGAYNEQFF | TGTGCCAGCAGTGTTACACAGGGGGCCTACAATGAGCAGTTCTTC | - | TRBJ2-1 | TRBD1 | TRBV27
CASSPGLGQATQYF | TGTGCCAGCAGCCCCGGGCTGGGACAGGCGACCCAGTACTTC | once | TRBJ2-5 | TRBD1 | TRBV27
CASSFGQGASYEQYF | TGTGCCAGCAGTTTCGGACAGGGGGCATCCTACGAGCAGTACTTC | - | TRBJ2-7 | TRBD1 | TRBV6-1
CASSVGQGGSYNEQFF | TGTGCCAGCAGCGTAGGGCAGGGAGGATCCTACAATGAGCAGTTCTTC | - | TRBJ2-1 | - | TRBV9
CASSANQGTQETQYF | TGTGCCAGCAGCGCCAACCAGGGGACCCAAGAGACCCAGTACTTC | - | TRBJ2-5 | - | TRBV7-9
CASSPRQGIGEQYF | TGTGCCAGCAGCCCCCGACAGGGCATCGGCGAGCAGTACTTC | - | TRBJ2-7 | TRBD1 | TRBV9
CASSRPATLQPQHF | TGTGCCAGCAGTCGGCCAGCGACGTTACAGCCCCAGCATTTT | - | TRBJ1-5 | - | TRBV28
CASSFDPQRTQYF | TGTGCCAGCAGTTTCGACCCTCAAAGGACCCAGTACTTC | - | TRBJ2-5 | - | TRBV27
CASSLGVRQGTDTQYF | TGCGCCAGCAGCCTGGGAGTCCGCCAGGGCACAGATACGCAGTATTTT | - | TRBJ2-3 | - | TRBV4-3
CASSYLRGSNQPQHF | TGTGCCAGCAGTTACTTGAGGGGATCCAATCAGCCCCAGCATTTT | - | TRBJ1-5 | - | TRBV6-2/TRBV6-3
CAWSVQINEQFF | TGTGCCTGGAGTGTACAGATCAATGAGCAGTTCTTC | - | TRBJ2-1 | - | TRBV30
CSADYGYTF | TGCAGTGCGGACTATGGCTACACCTTC | - | TRBJ1-2 | - | TRBV20-1
CSAEETGADYGYTF | TGCAGCGCGGAAGAGACAGGGGCGGACTATGGCTACACCTTC | - | TRBJ1-2 | TRBD1 | TRBV29-1
CASRQGSYEQYF | TGTGCCAGCAGGCAGGGCTCCTACGAGCAGTACTTC | - | TRBJ2-7 | - | TRBV6-6
CASSQQGGEQYF | TGTGCCAGCAGCCAGCAGGGTGGTGAGCAGTACTTC | - | TRBJ2-7 | - | TRBV3-1/TRBV3-2
CASRAGGLWNEQFF | TGTGCCAGCCGGGCGGGGGGGCTTTGGAATGAGCAGTTCTTC | - | TRBJ2-1 | TRBD2 | TRBV7-2
CASSQAEADTQYF | TGCGCCAGCAGCCAAGCCGAAGCAGATACGCAGTATTTT | - | TRBJ2-3 | - | TRBV4-1
CASSSGTKVNTGELFF | TGTGCCAGTAGTAGCGGGACGAAAGTTAACACCGGGGAGCTGTTTTTT | few | TRBJ2-2 | - | TRBV19
CASSPPGLAGNNEQFF | TGTGCCAGCAGCCCGCCGGGACTAGCGGGGAACAATGAGCAGTTCTTC | - | TRBJ2-1 | TRBD2 | TRBV7-9
CAIRETGSREAFF | TGTGCCATCAGGGAAACAGGGAGCCGGGAAGCTTTCTTT | - | TRBJ1-1 | - | TRBV10-3
CASSRQGASGNTIYF | TGTGCCAGCAGTCGACAGGGGGCCTCTGGAAACACCATATATTTT | - | TRBJ1-3 | TRBD1 | TRBV6-5
CASSESGNAEAFF | TGTGCCAGCAGCGAGTCAGGGAACGCTGAAGCTTTCTTT | - | TRBJ1-1 | - | TRBV5-4
CASSPAGELFF | TGTGCCAGCAGCCCAGCGGGGGAGCTGTTTTTT | - | TRBJ2-2 | - | TRBV6-2/TRBV6-3
CASSWGGDGGNNEQFF | TGCGCCAGCAGCTGGGGTGGGGACGGGGGAAACAATGAGCAGTTCTTC | once | TRBJ2-1 | - | TRBV5-1
CASSYRDRRNNSPLHF | TGTGCCAGCAGTTATAGGGACAGGCGAAACAATTCACCCCTCCACTTT | - | TRBJ1-6 | TRBD1 | TRBV6-6
CATSDPHGTVYGYTF | TGTGCCACCAGTGATCCCCACGGGACAGTCTATGGCTACACCTTC | - | TRBJ1-2 | TRBD1 | TRBV24-1